The T cell receptor (beta chain) described here comes from a study of blood T cell repertoires in COVID-19. Across the whole study: Sites in the United States, Italy and Spain provided acute and convalescent COVID-19 samples.

The ends lost 5 bases at V and 7 bases at J; junction bases unmatched: 3. Germline assignment: CDR1 SNHLY and CDR2 FYNNEI. This CDR3 has 14 residues. Data came from immunoSEQ multiplex PCR; TCRdb stores just in-frame clones and leaves some out. The data hold some 200,000 clones, with approximately 75% observed a single time. This receptor was identified in a man aged 35 to 55 who had recovered from COVID-19. The source material was PBMCs or T cells enriched from blood (not recorded which). The rearrangement joins TRBV2 to TRBJ2-1; 12 bases agree with TRBD2. In DNA form, the CDR3 reads TGTGCCAGCAGTTGGACTAGCGGGGTGAATGAGCAGTTCTTC. As protein: CASSWTSGVNEQFF.